The rows below give T cell receptor beta chains drawn from one sample of a study of shared clonotypes between healthy human individuals. Only in-frame clones appear in the TCRdb table, and some are missing; sequencing was by immunoSEQ multiplex PCR. Altogether roughly 1,800,000 clones are present, around 96% being singletons, with the ten largest covering 1% to 1.5%. Sequences were obtained from naive CD8+ T cells sorted from blood. Every receptor here comes from a man aged 18 to 30 in good health. CDR3s include the opening cysteine and the closing phenylalanine or tryptophan. D genes are given only for firm matches. Clone size is given for some rows only: seen once, a few or many times, or a class if the clone is expanded.

j_call d_call v_call clone_size cdr3_aa cdr3_nt
TRBJ2-2 - TRBV7-6 - CASSPHAGKFEGGELFF TGTGCCAGCAGCCCTCACGCGGGGAAATTCGAGGGCGGGGAGCTGTTTTTT
TRBJ2-3 TRBD2 TRBV7-2 once CASSLVAGTSTDTQYF TGTGCCAGCAGCTTAGTAGCGGGCACTAGCACAGATACGCAGTATTTT
TRBJ2-7 TRBD1 TRBV7-9 - CASSPRDRAYEQYF TGTGCCAGCAGCCCGCGGGACAGGGCCTACGAGCAGTACTTC
TRBJ2-1 - TRBV7-9 - CASSIAVSNEQFF TGTGCCAGCAGTATAGCGGTGAGCAATGAGCAGTTCTTC
TRBJ2-7 - TRBV9 - CASSVTPSSEVYEQYF TGTGCCAGCAGCGTAACCCCCTCTAGCGAGGTTTACGAGCAGTACTTC
TRBJ2-7 - TRBV27 - CASSFTGRNPYEQYF TGTGCCAGCAGTTTTACGGGGAGAAACCCCTACGAGCAGTACTTC
TRBJ2-7 TRBD2 TRBV29-1 - CSALAGGLEQYF TGCAGCGCCCTAGCGGGAGGGCTCGAGCAGTACTTC
TRBJ2-1 TRBD2 TRBV4-1 - CASSQEPRTSVSDEQFF TGCGCCAGCAGCCAAGAGCCGAGGACTAGCGTTTCAGATGAGCAGTTCTTC
TRBJ2-5 TRBD1 TRBV4-3 - CASSQDPTRGETQYF TGCGCCAGCAGCCAAGATCCGACCAGGGGGGAGACCCAGTACTTC
TRBJ2-5 TRBD2 TRBV27 - CASSQTMGGETQYF TGTGCCAGCAGTCAAACGATGGGGGGGGAGACCCAGTACTTC
TRBJ1-2 - TRBV5-4 - CASSLSYEIRGGYTF TGTGCCAGCAGCTTGTCCTACGAGATAAGGGGTGGCTACACCTTC
TRBJ1-2 TRBD1 TRBV9 - CASSDGQEVGGYTF TGTGCCAGCAGCGACGGACAGGAAGTAGGTGGCTACACCTTC
TRBJ2-1 - TRBV7-9 - CASSTISNEQFF TGTGCCAGCAGCACAATTTCTAATGAGCAGTTCTTC
TRBJ2-7 TRBD1 TRBV27 once CASSRDRASFEQYF TGTGCCAGCAGTCGAGACAGGGCCAGCTTCGAGCAGTACTTC
TRBJ1-1 - TRBV9 - CASSLQGGGEAFF TGTGCCAGCAGTTTACAGGGTGGCGGTGAAGCTTTCTTT
TRBJ1-4 - TRBV7-8 - CASSLSIGLFPSTNEKLFF TGTGCCAGCAGCTTATCGATCGGACTTTTTCCTTCAACTAATGAAAAACTGTTTTTT